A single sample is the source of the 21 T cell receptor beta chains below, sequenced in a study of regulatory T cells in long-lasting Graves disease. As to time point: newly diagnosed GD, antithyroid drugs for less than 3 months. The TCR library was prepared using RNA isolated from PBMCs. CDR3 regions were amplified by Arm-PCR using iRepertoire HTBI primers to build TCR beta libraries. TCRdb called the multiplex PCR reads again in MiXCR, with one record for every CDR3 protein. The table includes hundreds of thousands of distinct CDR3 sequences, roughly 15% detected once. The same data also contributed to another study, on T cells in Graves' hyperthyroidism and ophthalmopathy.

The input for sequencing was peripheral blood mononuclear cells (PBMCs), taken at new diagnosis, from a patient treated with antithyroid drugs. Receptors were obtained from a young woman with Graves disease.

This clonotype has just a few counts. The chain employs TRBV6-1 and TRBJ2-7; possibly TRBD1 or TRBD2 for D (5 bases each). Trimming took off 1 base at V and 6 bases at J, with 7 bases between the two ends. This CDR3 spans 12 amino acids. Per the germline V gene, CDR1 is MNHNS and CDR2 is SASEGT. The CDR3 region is CASSEVGPEQYF. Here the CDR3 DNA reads TGTGCCAGCAGTGAAGTGGGACCCGAGCAGTACTTC.

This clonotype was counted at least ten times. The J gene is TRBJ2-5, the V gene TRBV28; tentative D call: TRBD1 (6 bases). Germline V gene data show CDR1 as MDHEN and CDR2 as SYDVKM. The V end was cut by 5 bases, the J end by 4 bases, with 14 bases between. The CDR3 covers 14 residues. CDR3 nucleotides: TGTGCCAGCAGTCGGACCTTGACAGGAGAGACCCAGTACTTC. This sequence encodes CASSRTLTGETQYF.

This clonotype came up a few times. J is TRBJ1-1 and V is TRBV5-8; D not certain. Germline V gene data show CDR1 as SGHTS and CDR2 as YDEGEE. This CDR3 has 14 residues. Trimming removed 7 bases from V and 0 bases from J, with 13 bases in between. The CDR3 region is CASDRTEVNTEAFF. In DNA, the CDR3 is TGTGCCAGCGACCGGACGGAGGTGAACACTGAAGCTTTCTTT.

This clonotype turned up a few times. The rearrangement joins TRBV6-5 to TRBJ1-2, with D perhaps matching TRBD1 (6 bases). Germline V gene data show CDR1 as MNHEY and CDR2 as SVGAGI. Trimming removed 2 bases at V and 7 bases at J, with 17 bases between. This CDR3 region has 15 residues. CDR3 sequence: CASSYNAGAQGGYTF. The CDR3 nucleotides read TGTGCCAGCAGTTACAATGCAGGGGCACAGGGTGGCTACACCTTC.

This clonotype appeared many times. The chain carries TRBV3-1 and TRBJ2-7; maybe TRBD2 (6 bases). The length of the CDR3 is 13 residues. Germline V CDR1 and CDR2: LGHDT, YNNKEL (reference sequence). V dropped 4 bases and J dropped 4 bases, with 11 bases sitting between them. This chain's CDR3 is CASSRGLPYEQYF. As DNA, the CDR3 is TGTGCCAGCAGCCGGGGACTCCCATACGAGCAGTACTTC.

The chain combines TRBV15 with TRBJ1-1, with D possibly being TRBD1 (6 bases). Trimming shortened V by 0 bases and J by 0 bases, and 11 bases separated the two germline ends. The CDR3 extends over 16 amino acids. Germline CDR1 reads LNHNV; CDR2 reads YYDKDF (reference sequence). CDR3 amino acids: CATSREPGAMNTEAFF. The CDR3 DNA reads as TGTGCCACCAGCAGAGAACCAGGGGCGATGAACACTGAAGCTTTCTTT.

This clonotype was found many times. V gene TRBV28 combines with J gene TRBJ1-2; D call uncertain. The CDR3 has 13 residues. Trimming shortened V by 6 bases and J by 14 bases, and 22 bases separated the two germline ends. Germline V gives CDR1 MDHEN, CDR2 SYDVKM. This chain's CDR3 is CASRVDELSPPTF. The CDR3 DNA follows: TGTGCCAGCAGGGTGGATGAACTGTCCCCCCCGACCTTC.

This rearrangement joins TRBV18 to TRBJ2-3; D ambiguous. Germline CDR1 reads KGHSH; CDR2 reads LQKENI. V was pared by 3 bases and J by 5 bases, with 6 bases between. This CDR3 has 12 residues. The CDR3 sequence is CASSPSGDTQYF. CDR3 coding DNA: TGTGCCAGCTCACCCTCTGGAGATACGCAGTATTTT.

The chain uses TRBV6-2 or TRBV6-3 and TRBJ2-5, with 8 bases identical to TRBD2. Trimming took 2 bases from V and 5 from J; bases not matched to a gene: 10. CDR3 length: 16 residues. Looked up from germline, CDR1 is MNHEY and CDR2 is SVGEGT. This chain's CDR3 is CASSYLSSGSRETQYF. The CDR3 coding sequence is TGTGCCAGCAGTTACCTTTCCAGCGGGAGTAGGGAGACCCAGTACTTC.

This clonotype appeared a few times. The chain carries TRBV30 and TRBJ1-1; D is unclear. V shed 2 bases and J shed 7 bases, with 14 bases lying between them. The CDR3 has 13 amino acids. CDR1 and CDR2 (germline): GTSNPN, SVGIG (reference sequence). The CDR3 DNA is TGTGCCTGGAGTCATTACCCAGATAGTGAAGCTTTCTTT. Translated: CAWSHYPDSEAFF.

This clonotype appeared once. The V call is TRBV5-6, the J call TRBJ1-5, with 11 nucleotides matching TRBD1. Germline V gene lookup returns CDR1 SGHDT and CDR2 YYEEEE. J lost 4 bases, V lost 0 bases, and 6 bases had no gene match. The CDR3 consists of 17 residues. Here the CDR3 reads CASSLGGGQGVNQPQHF. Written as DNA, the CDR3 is TGTGCCAGCAGCTTGGGCGGGGGACAGGGGGTAAATCAGCCCCAGCATTTT. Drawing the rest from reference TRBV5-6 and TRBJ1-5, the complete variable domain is DAGVTQSPTHLIKTRGQQVTLRCSPKSGHDTVSWYQQALGQGPQFIFQYYEEEERQRGNFPDRFSGHQFPNYSSELNVNALLLGDSALYLCASSLGGGQGVNQPQHFGDGTRLSIL.

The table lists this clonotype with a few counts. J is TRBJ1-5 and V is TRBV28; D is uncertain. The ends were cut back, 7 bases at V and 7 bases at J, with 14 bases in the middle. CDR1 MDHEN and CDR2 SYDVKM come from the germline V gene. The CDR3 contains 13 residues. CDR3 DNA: TGTGCCAGCACCCCGGAGGAAGGCCAGCCCCAGCATTTT. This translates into CASTPEEGQPQHF. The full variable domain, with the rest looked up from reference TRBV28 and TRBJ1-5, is DVKVTQSSRYLVKRTGEKVFLECVQDMDHENMFWYRQDPGLGLRLIYFSYDVKMKEKGDIPEGYSVSREKKERFSLILESASTNQTSMYLCASTPEEGQPQHFGDGTRLSIL.

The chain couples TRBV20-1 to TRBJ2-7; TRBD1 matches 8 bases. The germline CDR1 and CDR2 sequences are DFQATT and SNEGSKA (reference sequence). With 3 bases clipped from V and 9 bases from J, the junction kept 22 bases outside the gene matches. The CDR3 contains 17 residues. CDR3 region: CSARTPILTGTGPWQYF. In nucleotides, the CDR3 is TGCAGTGCTAGGACACCCATCCTAACCGGGACAGGCCCTTGGCAGTACTTC.

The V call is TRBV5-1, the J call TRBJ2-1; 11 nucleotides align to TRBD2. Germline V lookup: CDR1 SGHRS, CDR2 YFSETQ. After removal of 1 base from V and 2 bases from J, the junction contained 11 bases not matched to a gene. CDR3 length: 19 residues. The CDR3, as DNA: TGCGCCAGCAGCTTGTTGGAACTAGCGGGAGTGTTTCCCTACAATGAGCAGTTCTTC. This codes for CASSLLELAGVFPYNEQFF.

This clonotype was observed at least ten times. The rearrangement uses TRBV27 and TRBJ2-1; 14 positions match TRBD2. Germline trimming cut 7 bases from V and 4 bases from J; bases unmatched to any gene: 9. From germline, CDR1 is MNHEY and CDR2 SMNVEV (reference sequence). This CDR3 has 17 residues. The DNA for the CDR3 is TGTGCCAGCAACCCGGGACTAGCGGGAGAACTTTACAATGAGCAGTTCTTC. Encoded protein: CASNPGLAGELYNEQFF.

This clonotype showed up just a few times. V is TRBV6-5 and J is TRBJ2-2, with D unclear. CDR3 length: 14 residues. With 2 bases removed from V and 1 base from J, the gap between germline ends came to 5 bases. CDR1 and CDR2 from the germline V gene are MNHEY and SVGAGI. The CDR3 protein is CASSYGVNTGELFF. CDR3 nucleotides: TGTGCCAGCAGTTACGGGGTGAACACCGGGGAGCTGTTTTTT.

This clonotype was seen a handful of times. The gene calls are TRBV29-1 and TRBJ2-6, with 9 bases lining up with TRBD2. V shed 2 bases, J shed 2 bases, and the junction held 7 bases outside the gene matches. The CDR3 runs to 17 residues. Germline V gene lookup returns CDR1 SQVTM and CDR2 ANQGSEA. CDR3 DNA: TGCAGCGTTGAAAGCGGGGGGAGACAGGCTGGGGCCAACGTCCTGACTTTC. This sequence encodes CSVESGGRQAGANVLTF. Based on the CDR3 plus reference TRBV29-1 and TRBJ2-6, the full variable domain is SAVISQKPSRDICQRGTSLTIQCQVDSQVTMMFWYRQQPGQSLTLIATANQGSEATYESGFVIDKFPISRPNLTFSTLTVSNMSPEDSSIYLCSVESGGRQAGANVLTFGAGSRLTVL.

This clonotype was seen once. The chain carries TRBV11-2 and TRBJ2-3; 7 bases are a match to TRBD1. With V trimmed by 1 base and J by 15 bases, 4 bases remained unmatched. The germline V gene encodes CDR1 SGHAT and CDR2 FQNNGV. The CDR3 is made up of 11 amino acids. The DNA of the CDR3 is TGTGCCAGCAGCTTAGGGACAGGAACTTATTTT. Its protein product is CASSLGTGTYF.

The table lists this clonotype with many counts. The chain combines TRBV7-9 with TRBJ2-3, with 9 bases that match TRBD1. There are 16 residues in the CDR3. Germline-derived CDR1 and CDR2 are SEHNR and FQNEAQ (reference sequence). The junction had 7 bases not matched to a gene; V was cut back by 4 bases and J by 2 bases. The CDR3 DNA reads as TGTGCCAGCAGCTCCTTACAGGGGGCACTCACAGATACGCAGTATTTT. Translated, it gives CASSSLQGALTDTQYF. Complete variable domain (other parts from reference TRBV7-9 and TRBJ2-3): DTGVSQNPRHKITKRGQNVTFRCDPISEHNRLYWYRQTLGQGPEFLTYFQNEAQLEKSRLLSDRFSAERPKGSFSTLEIQRTEQGDSAMYLCASSSLQGALTDTQYFGPGTRLTVL.

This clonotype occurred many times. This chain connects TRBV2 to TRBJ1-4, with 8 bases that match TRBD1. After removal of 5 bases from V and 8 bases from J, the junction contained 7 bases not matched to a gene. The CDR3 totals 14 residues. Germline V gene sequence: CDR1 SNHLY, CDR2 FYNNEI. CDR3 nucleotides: TGTGCCAGCAGTAAGGACAGGGCGGGGGAAAAACTGTTTTTT. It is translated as CASSKDRAGEKLFF.

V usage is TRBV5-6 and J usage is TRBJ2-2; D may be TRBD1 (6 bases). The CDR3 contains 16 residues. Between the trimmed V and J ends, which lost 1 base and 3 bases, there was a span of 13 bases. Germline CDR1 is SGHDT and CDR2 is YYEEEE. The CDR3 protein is CASSLKGVDYTGELFF. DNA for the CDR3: TGTGCCAGCAGCTTGAAGGGGGTTGATTACACCGGGGAGCTGTTTTTT.